This TCR beta chain was recorded in a study of blood T cell repertoires in COVID-19. At the level of the study: Donors in the United States, Italy and Spain gave samples during acute or convalescent COVID-19.

Participants, about 18 to 90 years old, spanned 25 or so US areas. Authors' data handling: Cell counts per sample came from amplifying reference gene primers. The method was immunoSEQ multiplex PCR; TCRdb's version includes in-frame clones alone and lacks a portion of them. The D gene and trimming were derived from the DNA, and the V and J assignments and clone size from that table. The data show around 120,000 clones, about 86% seen once. The sequenced sample was PBMCs or T cells enriched from blood (not recorded which). This TCR was sampled from a woman aged 50 to 65 who had recovered from COVID-19.

The CDR3, as DNA: TGTGCCAGTAGTATATCAAGCGGGGGGGACTACGAGCAGTACTTC. Its translation: CASSISSGGDYEQYF. The chain recombines TRBV19 with TRBJ2-7; 10 bases are a match to TRBD2. From germline, CDR1 is LNHDA and CDR2 SQIVND (reference sequence). V shed 2 bases and J 3 bases; nucleotides not matched to a gene: 4. The CDR3 consists of 15 residues.